This TCR beta chain is from a study of control samples from healthy donors and cancer patients. Produced via immunoSEQ multiplex PCR; TCRdb's table is partial and in-frame only. The sample shows some 130,000 clones, more than 85% of them seen only once. V was cut by 4 bases and J by 1 base, with 5 bases left in between. Germline V gene data show CDR1 as LGHDT and CDR2 as YNNKEL (reference sequence). CDR3 length: 13 amino acids. V is TRBV3-1 (or the pseudogene TRBV3-2) and J is TRBJ1-3, with D hard to call. Sequenced material: blood. This TCR was sampled from a man aged 18 to 30 in good health. As DNA, the CDR3 is TGTGCCAGCAGCCCAGATTCTGGAAACACCATATATTTT. Translation gives CASSPDSGNTIYF.